This entry is about one T cell receptor beta chain. TCRdb reprocessed the 5' RACE reads and stores each CDR3 protein as one record, lacking DNA. The listing records about 160,000 distinct CDR3 sequences. This sample is part of a study of monozygotic twins with inflammatory bowel disease. The CDR3 sequence is 15 residues long. Germline CDR1 and CDR2: LNHNV and YYDKDF (reference sequence). Collection yielded 2 to 3 ml of blood per donor. The source of this sequence is a human donor with ulcerative colitis or Crohn's disease, or a healthy co-twin of an affected twin (not recorded which). Sequenced material: blood. V is TRBV15 and J is TRBJ2-7; absent DNA, TCRdb's TRBD1 call cannot be checked. The chain's CDR3 is CATSRDPTGSYEQYF.